The T cell receptor beta chain described here comes from a study of T cell repertoires in cytomegalovirus infection. Study summary: HLA-C-restricted CMV epitopes, recently identified, and well-studied HLA-B-restricted ones were used by the study. The public TCR beta signatures pointed to both CMV infection and matching HLA type. Notes on the study in general: Dominating the ex vivo response were TCR beta clonotypes that were CMV-specific and HLA-C-restricted. The study identified carriers of CMV plus the relevant HLA from cumulative public TCR beta family frequency.

The CDR3 loop spans 15 amino acids. V lost 3 bases and J lost 1, with 10 bases in between. CDR1 is LNHDA, CDR2 SQIVND, per germline (reference sequence). With respect to this clonotype: Its cognate antigen is unknown.

TCRdb re-derived calls from the reads in MiXCR, one entry per CDR3 protein. This sample has 600,000 to 700,000 distinct CDR3 sequences, with around a third found just once. This receptor was obtained from a human donor in good health (CMV status not recorded). Some clones in this sample may be carry-over from other donors' samples. The material was cultured PBMCs, obtained from culture after CMV antigen stimulation. This sequence joins TRBV19 and TRBJ2-1; D may be TRBD2 (5 bases). The CDR3 DNA reads as TGTGCCAGTAGTATTGGGGAGAGGTCCTACAATGAGCAGTTCTTC. Its translation: CASSIGERSYNEQFF. Using reference TRBV19 and TRBJ2-1 for the parts outside the CDR3, the full variable domain is DGGITQSPKYLFRKEGQNVTLSCEQNLNHDAMYWYRQDPGQGLRLIYYSQIVNDFQKGDIAEGYSVSREKKESFPLTVTSAQKNPTAFYLCASSIGERSYNEQFFGPGTRLTVL.